These 20 T cell receptor beta chains were all obtained from the same sample, sequenced in a study of metastatic and nonmetastatic thyroid tumors. Not a single patient had been given any form of treatment at any point before undergoing thyroid surgery. TCRdb re-analyzed the PCR reads using MiXCR. Of approximately 29,000 clones detected, about 30% appear once; the ten largest clones hold approximately 30%. The material sequenced was blood. The receptors stem from a female donor with papillary thyroid cancer or a benign thyroid nodule (not recorded which). Some clones in this sample may be carry-over from other donors' samples.

On this clone: One end of the junction does not line up with germline, which may come from a read error. The V and J genes are TRBV30 and TRBJ2-6; a weak D match, TRBD1 (5 bases). Germline V gives CDR1 GTSNPN, CDR2 SVGIG (reference sequence). The CDR3 is made up of 14 amino acids. CDR3 bases: TGTGCCTGGGGAAGTGGGCTTGGGGCCAACGTCCTTACTTTC. Its translation is CAWGSGLGANVLTF.

This clone was detected only a few times. This chain uses TRBV27 with TRBJ2-1; 9 bases are a match to TRBD2. With V trimmed by 2 bases and J by 8 bases, 10 bases remained unmatched. CDR3 size: 16 residues. The germline CDR1 and CDR2 sequences are MNHEY and SMNVEV (reference sequence). In DNA, the CDR3 is TGTGCCAGCAGTTTAGTTCTGGGACTAGCTGGTGATGAGCAGTTCTTC. This translates into CASSLVLGLAGDEQFF.

This clone showed up many times. V and J are TRBV5-4 and TRBJ1-4, with D perhaps matching TRBD1 (6 bases). Germline-derived CDR1 and CDR2 are SGHNT and YYREEE (reference sequence). The CDR3 runs 14 residues. V lost 4 bases, J lost 4 bases, and 11 bases lay in between. In nucleotides, the CDR3 is TGTGCCAGCAGCCCGGGACACGGTAATGAAAAACTGTTTTTT. It codes for CASSPGHGNEKLFF.

This clone was recorded many times. The V gene is TRBV6-2 or TRBV6-3, the J gene TRBJ2-3; D may be TRBD1 or TRBD2 (5 bases each). The V end lost 7 bases, the J end lost 2 bases, and 13 bases lay between the germline ends. CDR1 and CDR2 from the germline V gene are MNHEY and SVGEGT. CDR3 length: 14 residues. CDR3 sequence (DNA): TGTGCCAGCACGGGGCCACTAGACACAGATACGCAGTATTTT. Residues: CASTGPLDTDTQYF.

In this sample, this clone turned up once. The junction and the germline gene differ at one end; a read error may be behind it. The rearrangement links TRBV19 to TRBJ2-2; D may match TRBD1 or TRBD2 (5 bases each). The CDR3 sequence is 15 residues long. CDR1 and CDR2 from the germline V gene are LNHDA and SQIVND (reference sequence). CDR3 region: CARSKSMGSPGALFF. The CDR3 bases are TGTGCCAGGAGTAAATCAATGGGGAGTCCCGGGGCGCTGTTTTTT.

This clone was counted ten times or more. The sample has other DNA sequences that encode this CDR3 too. The chain uses TRBV9 and TRBJ2-1; D not resolved. CDR3 length equals 15 residues. Germline CDR1 is SGDLS and CDR2 is YYNGEE. V dropped 2 bases and J dropped 0 bases, with 9 bases sitting between them. CDR3 amino acids: CASSVSSYSYNEQFF. CDR3 DNA: TGTGCCAGCAGCGTTTCGAGTTACTCCTACAATGAGCAGTTCTTC.

This clone came up many times. The chain uses TRBV2 and TRBJ2-3; possible D gene TRBD2, 6 bases. The length of the CDR3 is 14 residues. Germline assignment: CDR1 SNHLY and CDR2 FYNNEI. Trimming shortened V by 5 bases and J by 1 base, and 10 bases separated the two germline ends. The CDR3 DNA follows: TGTGCCAGCAGTTCTGGGACTCGCACAGATACGCAGTATTTT. Its translation is CASSSGTRTDTQYF.

This clone was seen repeatedly, ten times or more. This sequence joins TRBV6-2 or TRBV6-3 and TRBJ2-5; a possible D gene is TRBD2 (5 bases). The ends were cut back, 7 bases at V and 9 bases at J, with 21 bases in the middle. This CDR3 spans 14 amino acids. Germline CDR1 is MNHEY and CDR2 is SVGEGT. The chain's CDR3 is CASTTRQTLVAQYF. DNA for the CDR3: TGTGCCAGCACTACTAGGCAGACTTTGGTGGCCCAGTACTTC.

This clone was counted at least ten times. The J gene is TRBJ2-1, the V gene TRBV15; D uncertain. V gave up 0 bases and J gave up 0 bases, with 15 bases separating them. The germline V gene has CDR1 LNHNV and CDR2 YYDKDF (reference sequence). The CDR3 is 18 residues long. The CDR3 here is CATSRDLTTYSSYNEQFF. Here the CDR3 DNA reads TGTGCCACCAGCAGAGATCTCACAACCTATAGCTCCTACAATGAGCAGTTCTTC.

The chain uses TRBV20-1 and TRBJ1-1; 7 bases fit TRBD1. From germline, CDR1 is DFQATT and CDR2 SNEGSKA (reference sequence). J lost 5 bases, V lost 5 bases, and 5 bases had no gene match. The CDR3 is 12 residues long. In DNA, the CDR3 is TGCAGTGCTCCCCTGACAGGGACTGAAGCTTTCTTT. Amino acids: CSAPLTGTEAFF.

This clone has at least ten counts. Other DNA variants within this sample encode the same CDR3. V usage is TRBV12-3 or TRBV12-4 and J usage is TRBJ1-5; TRBD1 agrees at 7 bases. There are 13 residues in the CDR3. Trimming removed 6 bases from V and 7 bases from J; junction bases left unmatched: 6. The CDR3 loop is CASSGPGGQPQHF. The CDR3 DNA reads TGTGCCAGCAGCGGTCCAGGGGGGCAGCCCCAGCATTTT.

This clone appeared a few times. This chain joins TRBV6-4 and TRBJ2-3; 11 nucleotides agree with TRBD2. This CDR3 has 15 amino acids. Germline V CDR1 and CDR2: MRHNA, SNTAGT. V gave up 0 bases and J gave up 4 bases; unmatched junction bases: 0. The CDR3 loop is CASSDSLAGADTQYF. The CDR3 nucleotides read TGTGCCAGCAGTGACTCACTAGCGGGAGCAGATACGCAGTATTTT.

Concerning this clone itself: A much larger clone differs from this one at a single base, so this may be a read error. V gene TRBV7-3 combines with J gene TRBJ2-1; TRBD2 matches 9 bases. The CDR3 runs to 15 residues. In germline, CDR1 is SGHTA, CDR2 FQGTGA. CDR3 amino acids: CANSSRSGSYNEQFF. CDR3 sequence (DNA): TGTGCCAACAGCTCCCGTAGCGGGAGCTACAATGAGCAGTTCTTC.

This clone ranks as medium-sized. This chain links TRBV9 with TRBJ1-1; D uncertain. The CDR3 consists of 12 residues. The germline V and J ends were trimmed by 6 bases and 1 base, with 7 bases remaining between them. Germline V gene sequence: CDR1 SGDLS, CDR2 YYNGEE. The CDR3 DNA sequence: TGTGCCAGCACGGGCTCGAACACTGAAGCTTTCTTT. As protein: CASTGSNTEAFF.

This clone showed up just once. The chain uses TRBV20-1 and TRBJ2-7, with a tentative D call TRBD2 (6 bases). CDR1 DFQATT and CDR2 SNEGSKA come from the germline V gene (reference sequence). The CDR3 is made up of 15 amino acids. V lost 3 bases, J lost 1 base, and 16 bases lay in between. The CDR3 sequence is CSASPGTLPSYEQYF. The CDR3 DNA sequence: TGCAGTGCTAGCCCCGGGACTTTGCCGTCCTACGAGCAGTACTTC.

This clone has ten or more counts. This chain joins TRBV18 and TRBJ1-1; a possible D gene is TRBD1 (6 bases). CDR3 length: 15 residues. CDR1 is KGHSH and CDR2 is LQKENI in the germline V gene. V was clipped by 4 bases and J by 1 base, with 13 bases between them. The CDR3 DNA is TGTGCCAGCTCACTCACTCAACAGGGGAACACTGAAGCTTTCTTT. The encoded protein is CASSLTQQGNTEAFF.

The chain employs TRBV7-6 and TRBJ2-3, with 9 bases identical to TRBD2. The J segment lost 1 base and the V segment lost 3 bases, leaving 20 bases of the junction unmatched. Germline CDR1 SGHVS, CDR2 FNYEAQ. This CDR3 has 21 residues. The CDR3 protein is CASSFGPLLAGNVGGTDTQYF. Written as DNA, the CDR3 is TGTGCCAGCAGCTTCGGGCCCTTGCTAGCGGGAAACGTCGGCGGCACAGATACGCAGTATTTT.

This clone was recorded at least ten times. The CDR3 region has the DNA TGTGCCAGCAGACCTCGGGCAGGCACTGAAGCTTTCTTT. It is translated as CASRPRAGTEAFF. The chain links TRBV2 to TRBJ1-1; unclear D gene. CDR1 is SNHLY and CDR2 is FYNNEI in the germline V gene. The V gene lost 6 bases and the J gene lost 4 bases, with 12 bases spanning the gap. The CDR3 runs 13 residues.

The gene calls are TRBV5-4 and TRBJ2-6; the D gene is possibly TRBD2 (5 bases). Between the trimmed V and J ends, which lost 3 bases and 4 bases, there was a span of 17 bases. Looked up from germline, CDR1 is SGHNT and CDR2 is YYREEE (reference sequence). The CDR3 is 17 amino acids. DNA for the CDR3: TGTGCCAGCAGCTGGACCTCATCGGGGTCCGGGGCCAACGTCCTGACTTTC. It is translated as CASSWTSSGSGANVLTF.

This clone was seen only a few times. The chain carries TRBV19 and TRBJ1-5, with a possible D match to TRBD1 (5 bases). The germline V gene encodes CDR1 LNHDA and CDR2 SQIVND (reference sequence). The CDR3 loop spans 15 amino acids. The V and J ends lost 6 bases and 5 bases respectively, with 17 bases between them. The CDR3 protein is CASRMGLGGDQPQHF. The CDR3 DNA reads TGTGCCAGTAGAATGGGACTTGGAGGCGATCAGCCCCAGCATTTT.